This TCR beta chain was identified in a study of shared clonotypes between healthy human individuals. Study details: A donor's plate count was three for CD4 naive and three for CD4 memory; CD8 naive had two and CD8 memory one.

CD45RO negativity and positive selection for CCR7 defined naive CD8 cells, a population that excluded terminally differentiated effector memory CD45RA+ cells. Each cell subset's genomic DNA was divided evenly among several immunoSEQ plates. Measured with immunoSEQ multiplex PCR; TCRdb has only the in-frame clones, and not every one. The sample has about 1,900,000 clones; about 94% are singletons. The CDR3 is made up of 14 amino acids. Germline V gene lookup returns CDR1 SGHTA and CDR2 FQGNSA. V was clipped by 1 base and J by 3 bases, with 10 bases between them. This clonotype was sampled from a man younger than 35 in good health. The chain links TRBV7-2 to TRBJ2-7, with D tentatively TRBD1 (6 bases). The sequenced sample was naive CD8+ T cells sorted from blood. In nucleotides, the CDR3 is TGTGCCAGCAGCTTAGGACAGGCCTACTACGAGCAGTACTTC. Protein sequence: CASSLGQAYYEQYF.